Listed here are 17 T cell receptor beta chains from one sample, sequenced in a study of blood T cell repertoires in COVID-19. Only in-frame clones appear in the TCRdb table, and some are missing; sequencing was by immunoSEQ multiplex PCR. This table has roughly 80,000 clones, roughly 90% appearing once. The sample taken for sequencing was peripheral blood. Receptors originate from a man aged 55 to 70 with acute or convalescent COVID-19.

This rearrangement joins TRBV7-2 to TRBJ2-7, with TRBD2 matching 10 bases. The CDR3 sequence is 14 residues long. Germline trimming cut 6 bases from V and 2 bases from J; bases unmatched to any gene: 4. Germline-derived CDR1 and CDR2 are SGHTA and FQGNSA. The CDR3 DNA reads TGTGCCAGCAGGAGCGGGAGGGAAACCTACGAGCAGTACTTC. It yields the protein CASRSGRETYEQYF.

The gene calls are TRBV11-2 and TRBJ2-1, with 14 bases aligning to TRBD2. Germline assignment: CDR1 SGHAT and CDR2 FQNNGV. This CDR3 is built from 16 residues. The V gene end was trimmed by 0 bases and the J gene end by 12 bases; junction bases not matched to a gene: 7. The CDR3 DNA sequence: TGTGCCAGCAGCTTAGAGCCGACTAGCGGGAGGGTGGGGCAGTTCTTC. This gives the protein CASSLEPTSGRVGQFF. The variable domain in full, with the rest retrieved from reference TRBV11-2 and TRBJ2-1, is EAGVAQSPRYKIIEKRQSVAFWCNPISGHATLYWYQQILGQGPKLLIQFQNNGVVDDSQLPKDRFSAERLKGVDSTLKIQPAKLEDSAVYLCASSLEPTSGRVGQFFGPGTRLTVL.

This chain joins TRBV28 and TRBJ2-7, with TRBD1 identical over 7 bases. Germline assignment: CDR1 MDHEN and CDR2 SYDVKM. The CDR3 runs to 12 residues. The V segment lost 6 bases and the J segment 3 bases; nucleotides outside the gene matches: 2. The CDR3 nucleotides are TGTGCCAGCAGCCAGGGGGACTACGAGCAGTACTTC. Its translation is CASSQGDYEQYF.

Only a few counts were recorded for this clone. V and J are TRBV5-5 and TRBJ2-3; the match to TRBD2 covers 7 bases. Germline loops: CDR1 SGHKS, CDR2 YYEKEE (reference sequence). There are 15 residues in the CDR3. Unmatched junction bases numbered 8, after V lost 5 bases and J lost 2 bases. The CDR3, as DNA: TGTGCCAGCAGATCGGCGGCGGGGGACACAGATACGCAGTATTTT. Residues: CASRSAAGDTDTQYF. The full variable domain, its missing parts supplied by reference TRBV5-5 and TRBJ2-3, is DAGVTQSPTHLIKTRGQQVTLRCSPISGHKSVSWYQQVLGQGPQFIFQYYEKEERGRGNFPDRFSARQFPNYSSELNVNALLLGDSALYLCASRSAAGDTDTQYFGPGTRLTVL.

This chain connects TRBV19 to TRBJ1-1; TRBD1 matches at 11 bases. CDR3 size: 15 residues. CDR1 and CDR2 from the germline V gene are LNHDA and SQIVND (reference sequence). V lost 4 bases to trimming and J lost 0 bases; unmatched junction nucleotides: 1. CDR3 in DNA: TGTGCCAGTAGTAGGGACAGGGGGTTGAACACTGAAGCTTTCTTT. Translating gives CASSRDRGLNTEAFF.

The DNA for the CDR3 is TGTGCCAGCAGACCACACCGGGACAGTTACACCGGGGAGCTGTTTTTT. It translates to CASRPHRDSYTGELFF. The chain carries TRBV28 and TRBJ2-2, with 7 bases lining up with TRBD1. The CDR3 has 16 residues. The V and J ends lost 6 bases and 3 bases, in that order; junction bases with no gene match: 10. Germline CDR1 reads MDHEN; CDR2 reads SYDVKM. Full variable domain (missing parts from reference TRBV28 and TRBJ2-2): DVKVTQSSRYLVKRTGEKVFLECVQDMDHENMFWYRQDPGLGLRLIYFSYDVKMKEKGDIPEGYSVSREKKERFSLILESASTNQTSMYLCASRPHRDSYTGELFFGEGSRLTVL.

The rearrangement uses TRBV10-3 and TRBJ2-7; 16 positions match TRBD2. Trimming removed 0 bases from V and 5 bases from J; junction bases left unmatched: 10. The germline V gene has CDR1 ENHRY and CDR2 SYGVKD. This CDR3 has 19 residues. In DNA, the CDR3 is TGTGCCATCAGTGAGTCCGAGGGACTAGCGGGAGGGAATTGGAACGAGCAGTACTTC. Protein: CAISESEGLAGGNWNEQYF.

This clone was observed a handful of times. V gene TRBV3-1 (or the pseudogene TRBV3-2) combines with J gene TRBJ2-7; D unclear. This CDR3 contains 14 residues. V lost 0 bases, J lost 0 bases, and 6 bases lay in between. The germline V gene encodes CDR1 LGHDT and CDR2 YNNKEL (reference sequence). CDR3 bases: TGTGCCAGCAGCCAAGATATTAGCTCCTACGAGCAGTACTTC. It yields the protein CASSQDISSYEQYF.

The count of this clone is one. The rearrangement uses TRBV6-5 and TRBJ2-1, with TRBD2 as a possible D gene (6 bases). The CDR3 loop spans 12 amino acids. The ends were cut back, 11 bases at V and 1 base at J, with 9 bases in the middle. Germline V lookup: CDR1 MNHEY, CDR2 SVGAGI. CDR3 sequence reads: CAGGLSYNEQFF. In nucleotides, the CDR3 is TGTGCCGGAGGACTATCCTACAATGAGCAGTTCTTC.

V and J are TRBV6-5 and TRBJ1-2; the match to TRBD1 covers 8 bases. CDR1 and CDR2 (germline): MNHEY, SVGAGI. The V gene end was trimmed by 5 bases and the J gene end by 5 bases; junction bases not matched to a gene: 10. This CDR3 spans 15 amino acids. The CDR3: CASSPQTGEGYGYTF. CDR3 nucleotides: TGTGCCAGCAGTCCCCAGACAGGGGAGGGTTATGGCTACACCTTC.

This rearrangement joins TRBV6-6 to TRBJ2-2; 13 bases are shared with TRBD2. V dropped 6 bases and J dropped 4; count of bases not matched to a gene: 5. CDR1 is MNHNY and CDR2 is SVGAGI in the germline V gene (reference sequence). The CDR3 contains 16 residues. The CDR3 sequence is CASRPRLAGGTGELFF. CDR3 DNA sequence: TGTGCCAGCAGACCTCGACTAGCGGGGGGCACCGGGGAGCTGTTTTTT.

V gene TRBV6-5 combines with J gene TRBJ2-2; 7 bases agree with TRBD2. The J segment lost 5 bases and the V segment lost 4 bases, leaving 7 bases of the junction unmatched. Germline CDR1 reads MNHEY; CDR2 reads SVGAGI. This CDR3 comprises 15 residues. The CDR3 DNA reads as TGTGCCAGCAGTTCCAGAGGGAGGGAAACCGGGGAGCTGTTTTTT. This translates into CASSSRGRETGELFF.

This clone was detected a few times. The chain joins TRBV5-6 to TRBJ1-3; 9 bases line up with TRBD1. The CDR3 contains 17 residues. Germline CDR1 and CDR2: SGHDT and YYEEEE. The J segment lost 0 bases and the V segment lost 1 base, leaving 5 bases of the junction unmatched. CDR3 protein: CASSLYGTGSSGNTIYF. DNA of the CDR3: TGTGCCAGCAGCTTGTATGGGACAGGGAGCTCTGGAAACACCATATATTTT.

The chain joins TRBV6-6 to TRBJ2-1; possibly TRBD2 for D (6 bases). The CDR3 is made up of 14 amino acids. V shed 7 bases and J shed 5 bases, with 15 bases lying between them. Germline CDR1 and CDR2: MNHNY and SVGAGI (reference sequence). The CDR3 sequence is CASTEGTSNNEQFF. DNA for the CDR3: TGTGCCAGCACTGAGGGGACTTCTAACAATGAGCAGTTCTTC.

This chain joins TRBV30 and TRBJ2-5; 10 nucleotides line up with TRBD2. After removal of 6 bases from V and 4 bases from J, the junction contained 11 bases not matched to a gene. The CDR3 is 15 residues long. Germline V lookup: CDR1 GTSNPN, CDR2 SVGIG (reference sequence). The CDR3 region is CACEPGLANGETQYF. CDR3 coding DNA: TGTGCCTGCGAACCGGGACTAGCGAATGGAGAGACCCAGTACTTC.

The rearrangement joins TRBV10-1 to TRBJ2-7; D perhaps matches TRBD2 (6 bases). CDR1 and CDR2 (germline): WNHNN, SYGVQD (reference sequence). V lost 8 bases and J 0 bases, leaving 8 bases between the germline ends. The CDR3 is made up of 12 amino acids. CDR3 amino acids: CASGRSSYEQYF. Written as DNA, the CDR3 is TGCGCCAGCGGGAGGAGCTCCTACGAGCAGTACTTC.

This clone was counted a single time. The rearrangement joins TRBV3-1 (or the pseudogene TRBV3-2) to TRBJ1-1; D gene ambiguous. The CDR3 sequence is 14 residues long. Trimming shortened V by 1 base and J by 0 bases, and 6 bases separated the two germline ends. CDR1 and CDR2 from the germline V gene are LGHDT and YNNKEL (reference sequence). CDR3 nucleotide sequence: TGTGCCAGCAGCCAAGCCAGGATGAACACTGAAGCTTTCTTT. Amino acids: CASSQARMNTEAFF.